Below are 23 T cell receptor beta chains sequenced from a single sample in a study of T cell repertoires in cytomegalovirus infection. TCRdb fed the reads into MiXCR, producing one record per CDR3 protein. The sample holds about 300,000 distinct CDR3 sequences; approximately 8.9% are singletons and the top ten take approximately 2.3%. The material sequenced was PBMCs. The receptors stem from a human donor in good health (CMV status not recorded). Some clones in this sample may be carry-over from other donors' samples.

In its sample, this clonotype was seen many times. The chain is built from TRBV11-2 and TRBJ2-4; no clear D. Germline V CDR1 and CDR2: SGHAT, FQNNGV. The CDR3 extends over 16 amino acids. The V end was cut by 5 bases, the J end by 1 base, with 15 bases between. CDR3 amino acids: CASSPDTFVAKNIQYF. In DNA form, the CDR3 reads TGTGCCAGCAGCCCTGACACGTTTGTGGCCAAAAACATTCAGTACTTC.

This clonotype was seen many times. J is TRBJ2-1 and V is TRBV5-1; 9 nucleotides agree with TRBD1. The CDR3 runs to 15 residues. The trim removed 0 bases at V and 9 bases at J, leaving 7 bases unmatched. Germline CDR1 SGHRS, CDR2 YFSETQ. The CDR3 nucleotides read TGCGCCAGCAGCTTGGGGGACAGGGTCATGGGTGAGCAGTTCTTC. This gives the protein CASSLGDRVMGEQFF.

V gene TRBV20-1 combines with J gene TRBJ2-7; 9 bases map to TRBD2. CDR1 and CDR2 (germline): DFQATT, SNEGSKA (reference sequence). The CDR3 totals 15 residues. Trimming took 2 bases from V and 2 from J; bases not matched to a gene: 7. CDR3 region: CSARSAGGPPYEQYF. As DNA, the CDR3 is TGCAGTGCTAGATCCGCGGGGGGGCCCCCCTACGAGCAGTACTTC.

This clonotype was counted many times. This chain uses TRBV7-2 with TRBJ2-2; 9 bases match TRBD1. This CDR3 contains 19 residues. V lost 3 bases to trimming and J lost 0 bases; unmatched junction nucleotides: 11. Germline V gene lookup returns CDR1 SGHTA and CDR2 FQGNSA. CDR3 protein: CASSFRPTGGPTNTGELFF. Written as DNA, the CDR3 is TGTGCCAGCAGCTTCCGTCCGACAGGGGGGCCTACGAACACCGGGGAGCTGTTTTTT.

This sequence joins TRBV2 and TRBJ1-2; D not resolved. Germline CDR1 and CDR2: SNHLY and FYNNEI. V was trimmed by 3 bases and J by 8 bases, leaving 19 bases between them. CDR3 length: 15 residues. This CDR3 reads CASSEALTAAAGYTF. CDR3 DNA: TGTGCCAGCAGTGAGGCCCTCACCGCTGCCGCGGGCTACACCTTC.

This sequence joins TRBV28 and TRBJ2-3; the D gene is possibly TRBD2 (5 bases). The germline gives CDR1 MDHEN, CDR2 SYDVKM. Trimming cost V 4 bases and J 1 base, with 15 bases left between them. The CDR3 is 16 amino acids. CDR3 nucleotides: TGTGCCAGCAGTTATAATCCCCCCGGGGGCACAGATACGCAGTATTTT. It codes for CASSYNPPGGTDTQYF.

Many counts were recorded for this clonotype. The chain employs TRBV7-9 and TRBJ1-4; D is perhaps TRBD1 (6 bases). The germline V and J ends were trimmed by 5 bases and 2 bases, with 12 bases remaining between them. Germline V gene lookup returns CDR1 SEHNR and CDR2 FQNEAQ (reference sequence). The CDR3 consists of 15 residues. The CDR3 spells CASSPVTGTNEKLFF. CDR3 in DNA: TGTGCCAGCAGCCCCGTAACAGGGACTAATGAAAAACTGTTTTTT.

This clonotype was counted ten times or more. J is TRBJ1-1 and V is TRBV7-9; D is uncertain. Between the trimmed V and J ends, which lost 4 bases and 5 bases, there was a span of 11 bases. Germline CDR1 is SEHNR and CDR2 is FQNEAQ (reference sequence). The CDR3 has 13 amino acids. Written as DNA, the CDR3 is TGTGCCAGCAGCTCCCGCGCATGGACTGAAGCTTTCTTT. Its protein product is CASSSRAWTEAFF.

J is TRBJ1-5 and V is TRBV28; D unresolved. The CDR3 length is 17 residues. Trimming shortened V by 2 bases and J by 3 bases, and 17 bases separated the two germline ends. CDR1 and CDR2 (germline): MDHEN, SYDVKM. CDR3 coding DNA: TGTGCCAGCAGTTTACAAGAGGGCAAAGTCCTCAATCAGCCCCAGCATTTT. It specifies CASSLQEGKVLNQPQHF. The full variable domain, with the rest looked up from reference TRBV28 and TRBJ1-5, is DVKVTQSSRYLVKRTGEKVFLECVQDMDHENMFWYRQDPGLGLRLIYFSYDVKMKEKGDIPEGYSVSREKKERFSLILESASTNQTSMYLCASSLQEGKVLNQPQHFGDGTRLSIL.

This clonotype was seen many times. The gene calls are TRBV10-3 and TRBJ2-1, with 7 nucleotides matching TRBD1. The CDR3 loop spans 15 amino acids. CDR1 is ENHRY and CDR2 is SYGVKD in the germline V gene. The ends lost 4 bases at V and 0 bases at J; junction bases unmatched: 3. The CDR3 is CAISVQGDSYNEQFF. The DNA of the CDR3 is TGTGCCATCAGTGTTCAGGGGGACTCCTACAATGAGCAGTTCTTC.

This clonotype was seen many times. V gene TRBV5-1 combines with J gene TRBJ1-1; 8 bases are a match to TRBD1. V gave up 3 bases and J gave up 7 bases; unmatched junction bases: 5. The CDR3 has 13 amino acids. Germline values: CDR1 SGHRS, CDR2 YFSETQ. The CDR3 loop is CASSWGQAGEAFF. The CDR3 nucleotides are TGCGCCAGCAGCTGGGGACAGGCGGGTGAAGCTTTCTTT.

Only one count was recorded for this clonotype. This sequence may be a read error, since a much larger clone differs from it by one base. The chain recombines TRBV20-1 with TRBJ1-1; tentatively, D is TRBD1 (5 bases). From germline, CDR1 is DFQATT and CDR2 SNEGSKA (reference sequence). Trimming pared 5 bases from V and 3 bases from J, leaving 10 bases between. The CDR3 consists of 12 residues. This CDR3 is CSAGQPDTEAFF. For the CDR3, the DNA is TGCAGTGCTGGACAACCGGACACTGAAGCTTTCTTT.

This clonotype was detected many times. The V gene is TRBV29-1, the J gene TRBJ2-7, with TRBD1 matching over 7 bases. Germline trimming cut 2 bases from V and 2 bases from J; bases unmatched to any gene: 6. CDR3 size: 14 residues. Germline loops: CDR1 SQVTM, CDR2 ANQGSEA. The DNA of the CDR3 is TGCAGCGTTGAAAAAAGGGACAGTCCCTACGAGCAGTACTTC. Translation gives CSVEKRDSPYEQYF.

About this clonotype: A much larger clone is a single base away; this may be a read error. This chain uses TRBV6-2 or TRBV6-3 with TRBJ1-2, with 7 bases identical to TRBD1. CDR3 length equals 13 residues. In germline, CDR1 is MNHEY, CDR2 SVGEGT. The CDR3 coding sequence is TGTGCCATCAGTAAAGGGACAGCCTATGGCTACACCTTC. Translation: CAISKGTAYGYTF.

This CDR3 is CASSQEGDTGVKLFF. CDR3 coding DNA: TGTGCCAGCAGCCAAGAAGGTGATACAGGGGTAAAACTGTTTTTT. The J gene is TRBJ1-4, the V gene TRBV4-2, with 7 bases lining up with TRBD1. The CDR3 length is 15 residues. The V and J ends lost 0 bases and 10 bases, in that order; junction bases with no gene match: 8. Germline V gene sequence: CDR1 LGHNA, CDR2 YNFKEQ.

V usage is TRBV29-1 and J usage is TRBJ1-1; TRBD1 might be the D (6 bases). Deletions cut 4 bases from V and 5 bases from J, with 17 bases between. There are 14 residues in the CDR3. Germline V gives CDR1 SQVTM, CDR2 ANQGSEA. As DNA, the CDR3 is TGCAGCGTTGGGGACACGGCTGGAGTAACTGAAGCTTTCTTT. Its protein product is CSVGDTAGVTEAFF.

This clonotype was observed many times. This rearrangement joins TRBV6-1 to TRBJ2-2; TRBD2 matches 7 bases. Germline V gives CDR1 MNHNS, CDR2 SASEGT. The CDR3 extends over 16 amino acids. V was pared by 5 bases and J by 5 bases, with 11 bases of the junction left unmatched. CDR3 amino acids: CASSSGGFQGTGELFF. The CDR3 DNA is TGTGCCAGCAGTTCCGGGGGGTTCCAAGGGACCGGGGAGCTGTTTTTT.

V and J are TRBV20-1 and TRBJ2-7; the match to TRBD2 covers 8 bases. CDR1 is DFQATT, CDR2 SNEGSKA, per germline (reference sequence). The V segment lost 6 bases and the J segment 3 bases; nucleotides outside the gene matches: 10. This CDR3 is built from 14 residues. CDR3 loop: CSAVPGLVGYEQYF. The CDR3 DNA follows: TGCAGTGCCGTTCCGGGACTAGTCGGCTACGAGCAGTACTTC.

Ten or more counts support this clonotype. The chain carries TRBV10-3 and TRBJ2-3; D is tentatively TRBD1 or TRBD2 (6 bases each). This CDR3 is built from 15 residues. The germline V gene has CDR1 ENHRY and CDR2 SYGVKD. V was clipped by 0 bases and J by 2 bases, with 9 bases between them. The CDR3 reads CAISESRGDTDTQYF. For the CDR3, the DNA is TGTGCCATCAGTGAGTCAAGGGGGGACACAGATACGCAGTATTTT.

This clonotype was counted a few times. The chain's CDR3 is CSVLWDNTGELFF. CDR3 nucleotides: TGCAGCGTTCTCTGGGACAACACCGGGGAGCTGTTTTTT. The chain has TRBV29-1 and TRBJ2-2; D may match TRBD1 or TRBD2 (5 bases each). V was shortened by 5 bases and J by 2 bases, with 9 bases between the two germline ends. The CDR3 consists of 13 residues. Germline V gene sequence: CDR1 SQVTM, CDR2 ANQGSEA.

This clonotype was seen many times. The chain has TRBV29-1 and TRBJ2-5; 10 bases fit TRBD1. Unmatched junction bases numbered 6, after V lost 6 bases and J lost 5 bases. The germline V gene has CDR1 SQVTM and CDR2 ANQGSEA. The CDR3 covers 13 residues. The DNA for the CDR3 is TGCAGCGTAAGGGGACAGGGGATTGAGACCCAGTACTTC. This gives the protein CSVRGQGIETQYF.

This clonotype came up many times. This chain connects TRBV5-5 to TRBJ1-6; D gene unclear. This CDR3 region has 13 residues. Germline V gene data show CDR1 as SGHKS and CDR2 as YYEKEE (reference sequence). V was shortened by 4 bases and J by 7 bases, with 9 bases between the two germline ends. The CDR3 loop reads CASSPKANSPLHF. CDR3 DNA sequence: TGTGCCAGCAGCCCTAAGGCCAATTCACCCCTCCACTTT.

This clonotype was observed at least ten times. The chain couples TRBV6-1 to TRBJ2-2; 9 bases agree with TRBD1. Germline trimming cut 4 bases from V and 2 bases from J; bases unmatched to any gene: 2. CDR1 is MNHNS, CDR2 SASEGT, per germline. CDR3 size: 15 residues. CDR3 sequence reads: CASSGQGGNTGELFF. In nucleotides, the CDR3 is TGTGCCAGCAGTGGACAGGGGGGCAACACCGGGGAGCTGTTTTTT.